This T cell receptor (beta chain) comes out of a study of blood T cell repertoires in COVID-19. The CDR3 has 18 residues. Germline loops: CDR1 LGHNT, CDR2 FRNRAP. Unmatched junction bases numbered 14, after V lost 7 bases and J lost 3 bases. In the authors' methods: Estimation of nucleated cell counts was performed using reference gene primer amplification. Method: immunoSEQ multiplex PCR; TCRdb's copy keeps in-frame clones and lacks some. V and J calls and clone size follow that table, whereas D and trimming were derived from the DNA. The table shows under 300,000 clones, with roughly 88% occurring only once.

The receptor was derived from a woman in her 30s with acute or convalescent COVID-19. The material sequenced was peripheral blood. V gene TRBV12-5 combines with J gene TRBJ2-1, with TRBD2 matching 11 bases. CDR3 in amino acids: CASVFRTVAGGSYNEQFF. The CDR3 nucleotides read TGTGCTAGTGTTTTCCGTACGGTAGCGGGAGGGAGCTACAATGAGCAGTTCTTC. The whole variable domain, remainder taken from reference TRBV12-5 and TRBJ2-1, is DARVTQTPRHKVTEMGQEVTMRCQPILGHNTVFWYRQTMMQGLELLAYFRNRAPLDDSGMPKDRFSAEMPDATLATLKIQPSEPRDSAVYFCASVFRTVAGGSYNEQFFGPGTRLTVL.